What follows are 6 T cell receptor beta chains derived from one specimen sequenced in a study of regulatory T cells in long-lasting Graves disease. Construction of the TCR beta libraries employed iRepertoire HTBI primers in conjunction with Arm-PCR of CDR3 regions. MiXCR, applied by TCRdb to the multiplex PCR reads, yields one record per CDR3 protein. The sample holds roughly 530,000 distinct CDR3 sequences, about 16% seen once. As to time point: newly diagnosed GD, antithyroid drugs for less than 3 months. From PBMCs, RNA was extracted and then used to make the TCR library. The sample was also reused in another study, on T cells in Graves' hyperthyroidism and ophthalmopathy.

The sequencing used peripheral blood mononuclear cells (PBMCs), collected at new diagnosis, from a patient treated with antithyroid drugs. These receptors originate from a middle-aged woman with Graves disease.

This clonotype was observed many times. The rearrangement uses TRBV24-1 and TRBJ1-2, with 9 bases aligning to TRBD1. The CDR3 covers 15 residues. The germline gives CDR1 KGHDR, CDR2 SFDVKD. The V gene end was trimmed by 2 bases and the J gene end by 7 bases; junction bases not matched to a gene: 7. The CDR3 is CATSDSGTGNGGYTF. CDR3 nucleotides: TGTGCCACCAGTGATTCCGGGACAGGGAATGGTGGCTACACCTTC.

The CDR3, as DNA: TGTGCCATCAGCTTCGGGGATTATGGCTACACCTTC. It yields the protein CAISFGDYGYTF. V gene TRBV10-3 combines with J gene TRBJ1-2; D unresolved. V was cut by 6 bases and J by 5 bases, with 10 bases left in between. Germline assignment: CDR1 ENHRY and CDR2 SYGVKD. The CDR3 contains 12 residues.

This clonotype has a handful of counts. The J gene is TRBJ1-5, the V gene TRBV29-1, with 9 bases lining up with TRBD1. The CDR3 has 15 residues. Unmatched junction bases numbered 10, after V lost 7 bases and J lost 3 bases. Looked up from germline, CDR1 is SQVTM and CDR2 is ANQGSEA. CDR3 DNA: TGCAGCGCTACATCCGGGACAGGGTACAATCAGCCCCAGCATTTT. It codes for CSATSGTGYNQPQHF.

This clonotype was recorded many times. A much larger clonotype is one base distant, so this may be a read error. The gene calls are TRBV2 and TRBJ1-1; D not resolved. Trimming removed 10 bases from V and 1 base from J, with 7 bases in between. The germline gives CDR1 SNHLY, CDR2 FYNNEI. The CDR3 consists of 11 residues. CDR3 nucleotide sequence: TGTGCCATCGGGGAGAACACTGAAGCTTTCTTT. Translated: CAIGENTEAFF.

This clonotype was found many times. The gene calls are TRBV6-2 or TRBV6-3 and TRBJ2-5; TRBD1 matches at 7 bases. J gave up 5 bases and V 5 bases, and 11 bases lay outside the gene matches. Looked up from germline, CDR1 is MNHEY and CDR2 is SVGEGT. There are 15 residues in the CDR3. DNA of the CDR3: TGTGCCAGCAGTGAAACCGGGACAGTGGCGGAGACCCAGTACTTC. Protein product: CASSETGTVAETQYF.

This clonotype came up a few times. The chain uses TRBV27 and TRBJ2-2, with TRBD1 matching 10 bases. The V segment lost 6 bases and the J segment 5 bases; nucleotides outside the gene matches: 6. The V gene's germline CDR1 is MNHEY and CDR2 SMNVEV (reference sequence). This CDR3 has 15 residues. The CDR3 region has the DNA TGTGCCAGCAGCAAGGGGACAGGGGATACCGGGGAGCTGTTTTTT. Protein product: CASSKGTGDTGELFF.